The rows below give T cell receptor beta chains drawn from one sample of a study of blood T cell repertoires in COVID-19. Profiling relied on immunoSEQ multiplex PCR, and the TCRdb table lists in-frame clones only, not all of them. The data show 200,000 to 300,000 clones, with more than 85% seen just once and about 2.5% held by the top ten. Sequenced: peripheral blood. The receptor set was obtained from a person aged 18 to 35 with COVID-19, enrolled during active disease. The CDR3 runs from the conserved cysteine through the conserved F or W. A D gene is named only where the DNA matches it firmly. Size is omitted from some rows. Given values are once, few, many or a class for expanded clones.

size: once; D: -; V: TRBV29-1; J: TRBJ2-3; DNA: TGCAGCGTTAGGAGGGCGGGCACAGATACGCAGTATTTT; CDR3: CSVRRAGTDTQYF
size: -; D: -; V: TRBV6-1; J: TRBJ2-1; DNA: TGTGCCAGCAGTGAACTTATTAGTTCCTACAATGAGCAGTTCTTC; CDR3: CASSELISSYNEQFF
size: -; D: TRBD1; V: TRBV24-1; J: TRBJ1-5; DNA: TGTGCCACCAGTGAAGGCGGACAGGGGAGCCAGCCCCAGCATTTT; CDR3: CATSEGGQGSQPQHF
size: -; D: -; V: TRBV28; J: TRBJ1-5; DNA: TGTGCCAGCAGTTTAGTCCCCGGACACAGCAATCAGCCCCAGCATTTT; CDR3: CASSLVPGHSNQPQHF
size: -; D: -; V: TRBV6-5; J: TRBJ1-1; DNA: TGTGCCAGCAGTTACTCAACAGGGAACACTGAAGCTTTCTTT; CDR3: CASSYSTGNTEAFF
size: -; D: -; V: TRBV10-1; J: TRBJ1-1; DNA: TGCGCCAGCAGTGGTGTAGAAGCTTTCTTT; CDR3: CASSGVEAFF
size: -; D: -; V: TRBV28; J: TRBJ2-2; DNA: TGTGCCAGCAGTTACCGTAGCGACGGCACCGGGGAGCTGTTTTTT; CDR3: CASSYRSDGTGELFF
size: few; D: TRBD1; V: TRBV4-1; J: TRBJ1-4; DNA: TGCGCCAGCAGCCAGCTTCCGGGACAGGGGGCCGTGGGTGAAAAACTGTTTTTT; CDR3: CASSQLPGQGAVGEKLFF
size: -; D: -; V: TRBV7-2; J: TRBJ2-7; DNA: TGTGCCAGCAGCTTACCACTAGCCAGATACGAGCAGTACTTC; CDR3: CASSLPLARYEQYF
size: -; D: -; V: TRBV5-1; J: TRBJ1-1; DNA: TGCGCCAGCAGCCCTAGACCGGGACTCAAGAACACTGAAGCTTTCTTT; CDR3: CASSPRPGLKNTEAFF
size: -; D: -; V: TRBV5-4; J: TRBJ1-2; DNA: TGTGCCAGCAGCTTCCTCACGGGGAACTATGGCTACACCTTC; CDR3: CASSFLTGNYGYTF
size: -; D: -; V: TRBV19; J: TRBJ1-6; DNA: TGTGCCAGTAGCCCCGGGGGGAATTCACCCCTCCACTTT; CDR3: CASSPGGNSPLHF
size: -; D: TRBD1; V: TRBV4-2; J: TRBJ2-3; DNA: TGTGCCAGCAGCCAAGATGGACAGGCCACAGATACGCAGTATTTT; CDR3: CASSQDGQATDTQYF
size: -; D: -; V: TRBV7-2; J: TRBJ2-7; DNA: TGTGCCAGCAGCTTAACGCGGGACCCTCTTCACGAGCAGTACTTC; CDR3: CASSLTRDPLHEQYF
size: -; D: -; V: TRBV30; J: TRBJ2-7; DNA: TGTGCCTGGAGAGATAGGGGGACCTACGAGCAGTACTTC; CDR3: CAWRDRGTYEQYF
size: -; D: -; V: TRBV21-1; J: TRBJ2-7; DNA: TGTGCCAGCACCTCGGACGGGACTAGCGGCAAAATTTTTTGTGGGGAGCAGTACTTC; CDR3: CASTSDGTSGKIFCGEQYF
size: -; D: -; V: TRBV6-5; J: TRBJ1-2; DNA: TGTGCCAGCATCTCGCGGGCCAGCTCTAACTATGGCTACACCTTC; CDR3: CASISRASSNYGYTF
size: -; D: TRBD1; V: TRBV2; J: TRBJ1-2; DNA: TGTGCCAGCAGTGAAAGACAGGGATGGGGCTACACCTTC; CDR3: CASSERQGWGYTF
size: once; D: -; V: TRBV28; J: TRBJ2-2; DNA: TGTGCCAGCAGTTTAAGGGGGTACACCGGGGAGCTGTTTTTT; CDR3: CASSLRGYTGELFF
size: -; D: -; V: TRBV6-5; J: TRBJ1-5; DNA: TGTGCCAGCCACGGGGGAGGCAATCAGCCCCAGCATTTT; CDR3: CASHGGGNQPQHF
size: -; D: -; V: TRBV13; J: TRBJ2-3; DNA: TGTGCCAGCAGCTTAGATCCTGCGGGGCCAGATACGCAGTATTTT; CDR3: CASSLDPAGPDTQYF
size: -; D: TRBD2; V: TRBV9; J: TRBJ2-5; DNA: TGTGCCAGCAGCGTCCGTAGTAGCGGGATCACCGAGACCCAGTACTTC; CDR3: CASSVRSSGITETQYF
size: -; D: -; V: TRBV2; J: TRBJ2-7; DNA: TGTGCCAGCAGTGCTGGGGAGGTGAGGTACTTC; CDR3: CASSAGEVRYF
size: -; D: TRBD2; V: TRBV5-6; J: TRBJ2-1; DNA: TGTGCCAGCAGCTTGGGCACTAGCGGGGTCCAATGGCAGTTCTTC; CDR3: CASSLGTSGVQWQFF
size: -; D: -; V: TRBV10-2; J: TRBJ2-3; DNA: TGCGCCAGCAGTGAGTCGGAGAAGCAGTATTTT; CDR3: CASSESEKQYF
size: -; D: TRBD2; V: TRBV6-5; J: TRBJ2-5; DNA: TGTGCCAGCAGTAGCGGGGCCCAGTACTTC; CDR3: CASSSGAQYF
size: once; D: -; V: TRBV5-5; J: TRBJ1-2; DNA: TGTGCCAGCAGCTTGCCTCAGCCGGGGGTAGGCTATGGCTACACCTTC; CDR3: CASSLPQPGVGYGYTF
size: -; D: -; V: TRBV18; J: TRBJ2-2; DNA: TGTGCCAGCTCACCCCCGCCAGGGGCCGGGGAGCTGTTTTTT; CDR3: CASSPPPGAGELFF
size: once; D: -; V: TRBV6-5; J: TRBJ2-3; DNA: TGTGCCAGCAGTTCTCCGGGGTTAGATACGCAGTATTTT; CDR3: CASSSPGLDTQYF
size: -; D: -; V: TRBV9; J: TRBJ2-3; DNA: TGTGCCAGCAGCGACAGGAGACTAGCAGATACGCAGTATTTT; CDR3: CASSDRRLADTQYF
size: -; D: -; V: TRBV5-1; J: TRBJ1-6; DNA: TGCGCCAGCAGCCCTACAGGGTCGAATTCACCCCTCCACTTT; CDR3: CASSPTGSNSPLHF
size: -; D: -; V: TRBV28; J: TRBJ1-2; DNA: TGTGCCAGCAGTTTGCAGGGAAACTATGGCTACACCTTC; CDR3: CASSLQGNYGYTF
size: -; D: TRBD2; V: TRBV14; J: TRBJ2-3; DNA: TGTGCCAGCAGCCCGAGACTAGCGGATACGCAGTATTTT; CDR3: CASSPRLADTQYF
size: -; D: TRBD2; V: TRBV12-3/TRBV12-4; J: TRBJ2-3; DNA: TGTGCCAGCAGTTTTGGCGGGAGGGATACGCAGTATTTT; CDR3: CASSFGGRDTQYF
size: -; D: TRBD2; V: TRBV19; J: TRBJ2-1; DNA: TGTGCCAGTACAACGGGAGGGTACAATGAGCAGTTCTTC; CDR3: CASTTGGYNEQFF
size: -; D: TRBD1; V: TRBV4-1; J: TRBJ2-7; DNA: TGCGCCAGCAAACCGGGACAGGGTTCCTACGAGCAGTACTTC; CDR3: CASKPGQGSYEQYF
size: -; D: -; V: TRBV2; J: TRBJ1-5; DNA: TGTGCCAGCAGCGTTAGGACAGCTCTTAGCAATCAGCCCCAGCATTTT; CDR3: CASSVRTALSNQPQHF
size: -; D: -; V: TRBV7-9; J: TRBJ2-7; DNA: TGTGCCAGCAGCTTAGGAGGGACAAACTCCTACGAGCAGTACTTC; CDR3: CASSLGGTNSYEQYF
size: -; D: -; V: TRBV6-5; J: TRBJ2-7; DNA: TGTGCCAGCAGTTCGGGAAAGAACTCCTACGAGCAGTACTTC; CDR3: CASSSGKNSYEQYF
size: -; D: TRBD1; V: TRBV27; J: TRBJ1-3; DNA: TGTGCCACCCTGGACAGGACTGGAAACACCATATATTTT; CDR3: CATLDRTGNTIYF
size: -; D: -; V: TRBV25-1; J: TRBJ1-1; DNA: TGTGCCAGCAGTAACCTTCACCGAGGGAACACTGAAGCTTTCTTT; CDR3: CASSNLHRGNTEAFF
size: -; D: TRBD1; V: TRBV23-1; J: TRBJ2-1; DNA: TGCGCCAGCAGTCGGGACAGGGGTGCGGGAGCTATGAATGGTGAGCAGTTCTTC; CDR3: CASSRDRGAGAMNGEQFF
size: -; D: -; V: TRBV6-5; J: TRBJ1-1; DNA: TGTGCCAGCAGATTAGGGGATAGTGTAGCTGAAGCTTTCTTT; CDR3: CASRLGDSVAEAFF
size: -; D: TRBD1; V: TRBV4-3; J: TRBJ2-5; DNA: TGCGCCAGCAGCCAATGGAGAACGGACAGGTCACAAGAGACCCAGTACTTC; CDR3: CASSQWRTDRSQETQYF
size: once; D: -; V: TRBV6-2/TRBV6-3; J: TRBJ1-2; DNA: TGTGCCAGCAGTTACTCTAAACAGGGTGCCTATGGCTACACCTTC; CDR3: CASSYSKQGAYGYTF